The 30 T cell receptor beta chains listed next were all sequenced from one sample in a study of human T cells and chemical hapten exposure (dated by TCRdb to the early 2020s). In light of the paper, this sample's time point label describes: healthy volunteer bleed at 6 weeks. Total RNA was isolated from unfractionated whole blood collected in Tempus Blood RNA tubes. The library was prepared using RACE. This sample was sequenced with a NextSeq 500. The raw public reads went through TCRdb reprocessing: fastp at Q25, MiXCR clone calling, in-frame beta chains kept. Entries that share a CDR3 protein sequence are merged under the most common genes and DNA. The sample table records about 34,000 distinct CDR3 sequences; 5.5% of these occur just once. Together, the top ten hold about 13% of the sample. Sequenced sample: whole blood. Receptors were obtained from a human donor in good health. Some clones in this sample may be carry-over from other donors' samples.

Sample share makes this clonotype medium-sized. The chain has TRBV20-1 and TRBJ1-1; possibly TRBD1 for D (5 bases). Trimming cost V 3 bases and J 7 bases, with 21 bases left between them. Germline V CDR1 and CDR2: DFQATT, SNEGSKA (reference sequence). This CDR3 contains 15 residues. The CDR3: CSASNRQVGGFEAFF. CDR3 bases: TGCAGTGCTAGTAATAGGCAGGTTGGGGGGTTTGAAGCTTTCTTT.

The chain links TRBV2 to TRBJ2-1, with D uncertain. Germline CDR1 reads SNHLY; CDR2 reads FYNNEI. Trimming cost V 4 bases and J 14 bases, with 24 bases left between them. The CDR3 runs 15 residues. CDR3 sequence: CASSVEATPSSGEFF. The CDR3 DNA reads TGTGCCAGCAGTGTAGAAGCCACACCCAGCTCCGGAGAGTTCTTC.

This clonotype was recorded at least ten times. The V gene is TRBV5-1, the J gene TRBJ2-3; maybe TRBD1 (6 bases). V lost 7 bases to trimming and J lost 4 bases, with 13 bases between them. CDR1 is SGHRS, CDR2 YFSETQ, per germline. The CDR3 is 13 amino acids. The CDR3 coding sequence is TGCGCCAGCGGCACAGGGTTTGCAGATACGCAGTATTTT. This sequence encodes CASGTGFADTQYF.

Points on this clonotype: Just one base apart from a much larger clone, this may be a read error. The rearrangement uses TRBV7-9 and TRBJ2-3; D is ambiguous. This CDR3 is 14 amino acids long. Per the germline V gene, CDR1 is SEHNR and CDR2 is FQNEAQ (reference sequence). CDR3 DNA: TGTGTCAGCAGCTCCTCAGGTCCCACAGATACGCAGTATTTT. Its translation is CVSSSSGPTDTQYF.

This clonotype came up a few times. CDR3 coding DNA: TGTGCCAGCAGTTTCTCGACGGTCATGAACACTGAAGCTTTCTTT. Translating gives CASSFSTVMNTEAFF. The rearrangement links TRBV7-2 to TRBJ1-1, with unresolved D. The CDR3 consists of 15 residues. Germline-derived CDR1 and CDR2 are SGHTA and FQGNSA. V was cut by 6 bases and J by 0 bases, with 14 bases left in between.

This clonotype has ten or more counts. The genes are TRBV20-1 and TRBJ2-3, with 8 positions matching TRBD2. The CDR3 sequence is 14 residues long. V shed 1 base and J 6 bases; nucleotides not matched to a gene: 6. The V gene's germline CDR1 is DFQATT and CDR2 SNEGSKA (reference sequence). This chain's CDR3 is CSARAAGVGDTQYF. DNA of the CDR3: TGCAGTGCTAGAGCAGCGGGAGTGGGGGATACGCAGTATTTT.

This clonotype has at least ten counts. The V call is TRBV27, the J call TRBJ2-5; D unclear. V lost 2 bases, J lost 1 base, and 8 bases lay in between. CDR1 MNHEY and CDR2 SMNVEV come from the germline V gene (reference sequence). CDR3 size: 14 residues. The CDR3 sequence: CASSLRQTQETQYF. The CDR3 DNA reads TGTGCCAGCAGTTTAAGGCAGACCCAAGAGACCCAGTACTTC.

This clonotype was observed a handful of times. The genes are TRBV24-1 and TRBJ1-3, with D uncertain. This CDR3 comprises 15 residues. With 3 bases removed from V and 0 bases from J, the gap between germline ends came to 8 bases. The germline V gene has CDR1 KGHDR and CDR2 SFDVKD. In DNA, the CDR3 is TGTGCCACCAGTGATCCTGGGTCCTCTGGAAACACCATATATTTT. Protein sequence: CATSDPGSSGNTIYF.

This clonotype was recorded at least ten times. This rearrangement joins TRBV2 to TRBJ1-1; tentatively, D is TRBD1 (6 bases). V lost 6 bases, J lost 5 bases, and 22 bases lay in between. This CDR3 contains 16 residues. CDR1 and CDR2 from the germline V gene are SNHLY and FYNNEI. CDR3 bases: TGTGCCAGCAGCTACCTCCCCGCAGGGGAGGGGACTGAAGCTTTCTTT. Amino acid sequence: CASSYLPAGEGTEAFF.

By share of the sample, this clonotype is medium-sized. The chain uses TRBV16 and TRBJ1-1; D gene uncertain. V was clipped by 5 bases and J by 1 base, with 17 bases between them. The CDR3 totals 16 residues. Germline V gene lookup returns CDR1 KGHSY and CDR2 FQNENV. The CDR3 region is CASSTHPGSPNTEAFF. In DNA form, the CDR3 reads TGTGCCAGCAGCACCCATCCCGGCAGTCCGAACACTGAAGCTTTCTTT.

This clonotype was counted many times. The chain uses TRBV5-6 and TRBJ2-5; the match to TRBD2 covers 8 bases. Germline V gives CDR1 SGHDT, CDR2 YYEEEE. V was pared by 4 bases and J by 5 bases, with 4 bases of the junction left unmatched. The CDR3 totals 13 residues. The CDR3 protein is CASSTGTSETQYF. The DNA for the CDR3 is TGTGCCAGCAGCACCGGGACTAGTGAGACCCAGTACTTC.

The chain uses TRBV4-3 and TRBJ1-1; D not resolved. The CDR3 loop spans 18 amino acids. Per the germline V gene, CDR1 is LGHNA and CDR2 is YSLEER. Trimming removed 0 bases at V and 6 bases at J, with 23 bases between. The DNA for the CDR3 is TGCGCCAGCAGCCAAGATGACCCGAGGGTGGCGTGGATCCCTGAAGCTTTCTTT. Its protein product is CASSQDDPRVAWIPEAFF.

The chain carries TRBV30 and TRBJ1-5, with D maybe TRBD1 (6 bases). V lost 4 bases to trimming and J lost 4 bases, with 11 bases between them. Germline lookup yields CDR1 GTSNPN and CDR2 SVGIG (reference sequence). The CDR3 covers 13 residues. The CDR3 DNA sequence: TGTGCCTGGAACGGACAGCGAAATCAGCCCCAGCATTTT. Translation gives CAWNGQRNQPQHF.

Many counts were recorded for this clonotype. The chain links TRBV5-1 to TRBJ2-7, with 12 nucleotides matching TRBD2. Trimming removed 2 bases from V and 4 bases from J; junction bases left unmatched: 4. Germline CDR1 is SGHRS and CDR2 is YFSETQ. This CDR3 is built from 15 residues. CDR3 amino acids: CASSFLAGGQYEQYF. CDR3 DNA: TGCGCCAGCAGCTTTCTAGCGGGGGGGCAGTACGAGCAGTACTTC.

This clonotype was counted ten times or more. The chain employs TRBV20-1 and TRBJ1-5; 10 bases are shared with TRBD1. V lost 0 bases and J lost 6; bases outside the gene matches: 8. CDR1 is DFQATT and CDR2 is SNEGSKA in the germline V gene (reference sequence). This CDR3 is built from 16 residues. CDR3 amino acids: CSARESGTGDSQPQHF. CDR3 coding DNA: TGCAGTGCTAGAGAGTCCGGGACAGGGGACAGTCAGCCCCAGCATTTT.

Remarks on this clonotype: Given a much more abundant clone one base away, this may be a read error. The V and J genes are TRBV7-2 and TRBJ1-5; no definite D call. The V gene lost 1 base and the J gene lost 9 bases, with 13 bases spanning the gap. Per the germline V gene, CDR1 is SGHTA and CDR2 is FQGNSA. The CDR3 is 14 amino acids. The CDR3: CASSLETEDRPQHF. The CDR3 DNA reads as TGTGCCAGCAGCTTAGAAACAGAAGATCGGCCCCAGCATTTT.

In this sample, this clonotype turned up many times. The chain employs TRBV2 and TRBJ2-7, with D unresolved. The CDR3 runs 15 residues. Trimming took off 5 bases at V and 3 bases at J, with 17 bases between the two ends. Germline CDR1 reads SNHLY; CDR2 reads FYNNEI. The CDR3 here is CASSSNGVVNYEQYF. The CDR3, as DNA: TGTGCCAGCAGTTCGAACGGAGTCGTCAACTACGAGCAGTACTTC.

This clonotype has a handful of counts. This chain connects TRBV2 to TRBJ2-1; 11 bases are shared with TRBD2. Trimming cost V 5 bases and J 11 bases; bases outside gene matches: 17. From germline, CDR1 is SNHLY and CDR2 FYNNEI. The CDR3 spans 17 residues. The CDR3 sequence is CASSLAGGHTINEKQFF. CDR3 bases: TGTGCCAGCAGTCTAGCGGGGGGCCATACCATCAATGAGAAGCAGTTCTTC.

This clonotype came up many times. This rearrangement joins TRBV28 to TRBJ2-3; D is unresolved. CDR3 length: 14 amino acids. Deletions cut 5 bases from V and 4 bases from J, with 13 bases between. Germline CDR1 reads MDHEN; CDR2 reads SYDVKM. The CDR3 reads CASSRQRTPDTQYF. In nucleotides, the CDR3 is TGTGCCAGCAGTCGACAACGAACTCCAGATACGCAGTATTTT.

This clonotype was observed a handful of times. The chain employs TRBV2 and TRBJ2-1; D uncertain. CDR1 is SNHLY, CDR2 FYNNEI, per germline. The CDR3 sequence is 14 residues long. V was cut by 7 bases and J by 7 bases, with 17 bases left in between. As DNA, the CDR3 is TGTGCCAGCACACGGGTCGTTCCTTCGAATGAGCAGTTCTTC. Translated: CASTRVVPSNEQFF.

In its sample, this clonotype was seen many times. The J gene is TRBJ2-4, the V gene TRBV7-6; 10 bases map to TRBD1. The CDR3 is made up of 15 amino acids. Trimming removed 5 bases from V and 8 bases from J; junction bases left unmatched: 9. Germline CDR1 is SGHVS and CDR2 is FNYEAQ. The CDR3 protein is CASSPFDRGRDIQYF. Here the CDR3 DNA reads TGTGCCAGCAGCCCATTCGACAGGGGGCGGGACATTCAGTACTTC.

This clonotype was observed a handful of times. This chain uses TRBV2 with TRBJ2-1, with 11 nucleotides matching TRBD2. The CDR3 consists of 15 residues. The germline gives CDR1 SNHLY, CDR2 FYNNEI. With V trimmed by 5 bases and J by 5 bases, 5 bases remained unmatched. In nucleotides, the CDR3 is TGTGCCAGCAGTTTCCTAGCGGGGGGACACAATGAGCAGTTCTTC. Encoded protein: CASSFLAGGHNEQFF. Complete variable domain (other parts from reference TRBV2 and TRBJ2-1): EPEVTQTPSHQVTQMGQEVILRCVPISNHLYFYWYRQILGQKVEFLVSFYNNEISEKSEIFDDQFSVERPDGSNFTLKIRSTKLEDSAMYFCASSFLAGGHNEQFFGPGTRLTVL.

The sample holds a few counts of this clonotype. The rearrangement links TRBV2 to TRBJ2-7; possibly TRBD1 or TRBD2 for D (5 bases each). Germline V gene sequence: CDR1 SNHLY, CDR2 FYNNEI. V shed 6 bases and J shed 3 bases, with 18 bases lying between them. CDR3 length equals 15 residues. The CDR3 here is CASSPLTTGLYEQYF. The DNA of the CDR3 is TGTGCCAGCAGCCCCCTGACTACGGGGCTCTACGAGCAGTACTTC.

A remark on this clonotype: A much larger clone differs from this one at a single base, so this may be a read error. This chain links TRBV4-1 with TRBJ1-1; D unresolved. The germline gives CDR1 MGHRA, CDR2 YSYEKL. CDR3 length equals 15 residues. Trimming took 4 bases from V and 1 from J, leaving 13 bases between them. The CDR3 is CASSRVEGANTEAFF. Here the CDR3 DNA reads TGCGCCAGCAGCCGGGTAGAGGGCGCGAACACTGAAGCTTTCTTT.

The chain couples TRBV20-1 to TRBJ2-3; D is tentatively TRBD1 or TRBD2 (5 bases each). Trimming stripped 1 base from V and 6 bases from J, with 23 bases between. In germline, CDR1 is DFQATT, CDR2 SNEGSKA (reference sequence). The CDR3 contains 17 residues. CDR3 DNA sequence: TGCAGTGCTAGAGCCCCCGGGGCCCGAGGGGCCTCCGATACGCAGTATTTT. Translation: CSARAPGARGASDTQYF.

Ten or more counts support this clonotype. The chain employs TRBV4-1 and TRBJ1-3; the D gene is possibly TRBD1 (6 bases). Germline V CDR1 and CDR2: MGHRA, YSYEKL. Trimming pared 6 bases from V and 5 bases from J, leaving 17 bases between. This CDR3 spans 15 amino acids. In nucleotides, the CDR3 is TGCGCCAGCAGTCCTCTTACCGGGGACAGAAACACCATATATTTT. Encoded protein: CASSPLTGDRNTIYF.

V usage is TRBV7-8 and J usage is TRBJ2-2, with 7 bases identical to TRBD1. The V and J ends lost 1 base and 6 bases, in that order; junction bases with no gene match: 8. Germline CDR1 and CDR2: SGHVS and FQNEAQ. The CDR3 loop spans 16 amino acids. CDR3 amino acids: CASSLVVGGAPGELFF. In DNA, the CDR3 is TGTGCCAGCAGCTTAGTAGTAGGGGGCGCACCCGGGGAGCTGTTTTTT.

This clonotype was counted many times. The chain is built from TRBV7-2 and TRBJ1-6, with D perhaps matching TRBD1 (5 bases). Germline values: CDR1 SGHTA, CDR2 FQGNSA. The CDR3 length is 15 residues. V was trimmed by 3 bases and J by 5 bases, leaving 11 bases between them. CDR3 residues: CASSFLGADNSPLHF. In DNA form, the CDR3 reads TGTGCCAGCAGCTTCCTAGGGGCGGATAATTCACCCCTCCACTTT.

This clonotype was counted many times. The genes are TRBV4-1 and TRBJ1-2; unclear D gene. CDR1 is MGHRA, CDR2 YSYEKL, per germline. Trimming left V 6 bases short and J 1 base short, with 15 bases between. The CDR3 contains 15 residues. The CDR3 region is CASSSVIGSNYGYTF. The CDR3, as DNA: TGCGCCAGCAGTTCTGTTATTGGGAGTAACTATGGCTACACCTTC.

J is TRBJ1-3 and V is TRBV6-5; D possibly corresponds to TRBD1 (5 bases). Germline V lookup: CDR1 MNHEY, CDR2 SVGAGI. CDR3 length equals 18 residues. The ends were cut back, 2 bases at V and 0 bases at J, with 17 bases in the middle. The CDR3 nucleotides read TGTGCCAGCAGTTACGTAACCGGGACGCCGATCTCTGGAAACACCATATATTTT. Translated: CASSYVTGTPISGNTIYF.